The sample holds a few counts of the clone carrying this T cell receptor beta chain. The germline V and J ends were trimmed by 6 bases and 2 bases, with 12 bases remaining between them. The CDR3 has 14 amino acids. CDR1 LNHDA and CDR2 SQIVND come from the germline V gene (reference sequence). This record belongs to a study of blood T cell repertoires in COVID-19. Background on the study: Material from acute and convalescent COVID-19 was sourced from the United States, Italy and Spain. Sources were T cells, B-cell-depleted T cells, or PBMCs; the material itself was cDNA or gDNA.

Authors' methods: Cell counts per sample came from amplifying reference gene primers. Some clones are missing from TCRdb's copy, which holds only in-frame ones; the method was immunoSEQ multiplex PCR. V and J calls and clone size follow that table, whereas D and trimming were derived from the DNA. Of tens of thousands of clones in the sample, about 86% were seen once. The rearrangement uses TRBV19 and TRBJ2-3, with TRBD2 as a possible D gene (6 bases). This sequence originates from a man older than 75 with active COVID-19. Sequencing was carried out using peripheral blood. CDR3 loop: CASRRRETTDTQYF. CDR3 in DNA: TGTGCCAGTAGAAGGAGGGAGACCACAGATACGCAGTATTTT.